Listed below are T cell receptor beta chains from one sample, sequenced in a study of metastatic and nonmetastatic thyroid tumors. TCRdb recomputed clones from the PCR reads via MiXCR. The sample has some 34,000 clones; about 17% are singletons. Material for sequencing was blood. These receptors were collected from a female donor with papillary thyroid cancer or a benign thyroid nodule (not recorded which). Some clones in this sample may be carry-over from other donors' samples. Each CDR3 is given with its conserved first and last residue. D genes are given only for firm matches. Where a row states a size, it is once, few, many or the class of an expanded clone; other rows omit it.

v_gene: TRBV19
abundance: many
d_gene: TRBD2
j_gene: TRBJ2-1
CDR3nt: TGTGCCAGTACCCTGACCCCTTTAGCGGGGGCCCGCTACAATGAGCAGTTCTTC
CDR3aa: CASTLTPLAGARYNEQFF

v_gene: TRBV11-1
abundance: many
d_gene: NA
j_gene: TRBJ1-1
CDR3nt: TGTGCCAGCAGCTTAGAACAGGGTGGAACTGAAGCTTTCTTT
CDR3aa: CASSLEQGGTEAFF

v_gene: TRBV5-1
abundance: NA
d_gene: TRBD1
j_gene: TRBJ1-2
CDR3nt: TGCGCCAGCAGACCAACCCCGGGGACAGGGGATGGATATGGCTACACCTTC
CDR3aa: CASRPTPGTGDGYGYTF

v_gene: TRBV6-2/TRBV6-3
abundance: few
d_gene: NA
j_gene: TRBJ2-6
CDR3nt: TGTGCCAGCAGTTACGTCTCCTCTTGGGCCAACGTCCTGACTTTC
CDR3aa: CASSYVSSWANVLTF

v_gene: TRBV5-6
abundance: many
d_gene: NA
j_gene: TRBJ1-5
CDR3nt: TGTGCCAGCAGCTCATCGGGGCGGTATCAGCCCCAGCATTTT
CDR3aa: CASSSSGRYQPQHF

v_gene: TRBV5-1
abundance: many
d_gene: TRBD2
j_gene: TRBJ2-1
CDR3nt: TGCGCCAGCAGCTTTTCGGGAGGGAGGAGTTACAATGAGCAGTTCTTC
CDR3aa: CASSFSGGRSYNEQFF

v_gene: TRBV20-1
abundance: many
d_gene: NA
j_gene: TRBJ2-1
CDR3nt: TGCAGTGCTATTGCTACTCGGAAAGTCGAGCAGTTCTTC
CDR3aa: CSAIATRKVEQFF

v_gene: TRBV2
abundance: many
d_gene: NA
j_gene: TRBJ2-1
CDR3nt: TGTGCCAGCAGTCCTAGGGTCCTCAATGAGCAGTTCTTC
CDR3aa: CASSPRVLNEQFF

v_gene: TRBV12-3/TRBV12-4
abundance: many
d_gene: NA
j_gene: TRBJ2-3
CDR3nt: TGTGCCAGTAAGCGACAGGTGGTAAATACGCAGTATTTT
CDR3aa: CASKRQVVNTQYF

v_gene: TRBV29-1
abundance: many
d_gene: TRBD1
j_gene: TRBJ2-7
CDR3nt: TGCAGCGTCAGACAGGGCCACGAGCAGTACTTC
CDR3aa: CSVRQGHEQYF

v_gene: TRBV7-8
abundance: NA
d_gene: NA
j_gene: TRBJ1-4
CDR3nt: TGTGCCAGCAGCCATGCCTCAGACGGTAGAGAAAAACTGTTTTTT
CDR3aa: CASSHASDGREKLFF

v_gene: TRBV29-1
abundance: many
d_gene: NA
j_gene: TRBJ1-2
CDR3nt: TGCAGCGCAGAAGACGGTAACTATGGCTACACCTTC
CDR3aa: CSAEDGNYGYTF

v_gene: TRBV2
abundance: many
d_gene: TRBD2
j_gene: TRBJ2-3
CDR3nt: TGTGCCAGCAGGGGGCGGGGGAACACAGATACGCAGTATTTT
CDR3aa: CASRGRGNTDTQYF

v_gene: TRBV18
abundance: few
d_gene: NA
j_gene: TRBJ1-2
CDR3nt: TGTGCCAGCTCACCACCGACGCGGAGGGCTGGCGGCTACACCTTC
CDR3aa: CASSPPTRRAGGYTF

v_gene: TRBV7-3
abundance: many
d_gene: TRBD2
j_gene: TRBJ2-6
CDR3nt: TGTGCCAGCAGCCGTAGCGGGGGGGATGGGGCCAACGTCCTGACTTTC
CDR3aa: CASSRSGGDGANVLTF

v_gene: TRBV30
abundance: many
d_gene: NA
j_gene: TRBJ2-2
CDR3nt: TGTGCCTCTTCCGCCGGGGAACGGGGCGGGGAGCTGTTTTTT
CDR3aa: CASSAGERGGELFF

v_gene: TRBV5-6
abundance: NA
d_gene: NA
j_gene: TRBJ1-3
CDR3nt: TGTGCCAGCAGATTGGATATTAATGGAAACACCATATATTTT
CDR3aa: CASRLDINGNTIYF

v_gene: TRBV12-3/TRBV12-4
abundance: many
d_gene: NA
j_gene: TRBJ1-2
CDR3nt: TGTGCCAGCAGTTTAGACATCGGGACCCAGAGTTCCACCTTC
CDR3aa: CASSLDIGTQSSTF

v_gene: TRBV6-8
abundance: many
d_gene: NA
j_gene: TRBJ2-7
CDR3nt: TGTGCCAGCAGCCGACAGGTTCTGTACGAGCAGTACTTC
CDR3aa: CASSRQVLYEQYF

v_gene: TRBV20-1
abundance: many
d_gene: NA
j_gene: TRBJ2-1
CDR3nt: TGCAGTGCTAGAGATGGGAGCGGTGAGTCCTACAATGAGCAGTTCTTC
CDR3aa: CSARDGSGESYNEQFF

v_gene: TRBV9
abundance: many
d_gene: TRBD1
j_gene: TRBJ1-1
CDR3nt: TGTGCCAGCAGCGGAGGGGGACAGGGAGGCACTGAAGCTTTCTTT
CDR3aa: CASSGGGQGGTEAFF

v_gene: TRBV28
abundance: many
d_gene: NA
j_gene: TRBJ1-1
CDR3nt: TGTGCCAGCCTCTATAACACTGAAGCTTTCTTT
CDR3aa: CASLYNTEAFF